The 32 T cell receptor beta chains listed next were all sequenced from one sample in a study of T cells in Graves' hyperthyroidism and ophthalmopathy. From RNA transcripts, TCR beta CDR3 regions were amplified. An initial round of RT-PCR targeting the TCR CDR3 relied on the HTBI primer set. TCRdb fed the multiplex PCR reads into MiXCR, producing one record per CDR3 protein. The sample includes 460,000 or so distinct CDR3 sequences, approximately 15% of them seen just once. The sequenced material came from blood. These receptors came from a woman aged 18-29 years with Graves' hyperthyroidism.

This clonotype was detected many times. The chain employs TRBV2 and TRBJ2-1; no definite D call. CDR3 length: 14 residues. The germline V gene has CDR1 SNHLY and CDR2 FYNNEI. V lost 8 bases and J 4 bases, leaving 15 bases between the germline ends. The CDR3 protein is CASQGSVLYNEQFF. CDR3 in DNA: TGTGCCAGCCAAGGAAGCGTTTTATACAATGAGCAGTTCTTC. The full variable domain, in which reference TRBV2 and TRBJ2-1 provide the parts outside the CDR3, is EPEVTQTPSHQVTQMGQEVILRCVPISNHLYFYWYRQILGQKVEFLVSFYNNEISEKSEIFDDQFSVERPDGSNFTLKIRSTKLEDSAMYFCASQGSVLYNEQFFGPGTRLTVL.

At least ten counts were recorded for this clonotype. The chain has TRBV5-1 and TRBJ2-3; D call uncertain. Germline V CDR1 and CDR2: SGHRS, YFSETQ. The CDR3 has 13 residues. The V gene lost 0 bases and the J gene lost 5 bases, with 7 bases spanning the gap. Here the CDR3 reads CASSLEIGDTQYF. The CDR3 nucleotides are TGCGCCAGCAGCTTGGAGATTGGAGATACGCAGTATTTT.

The table lists this clonotype with many counts. The rearrangement joins TRBV10-3 to TRBJ2-6; no clear D gene. The CDR3 contains 16 residues. V was pared by 0 bases and J by 1 base, with 7 bases between. The germline V gene encodes CDR1 ENHRY and CDR2 SYGVKD. CDR3 region: CAISESKQSGANVLTF. The DNA for the CDR3 is TGTGCCATCAGTGAGTCGAAACAGTCTGGGGCCAACGTCCTGACTTTC.

Ten or more counts support this clonotype. The J gene is TRBJ1-3, the V gene TRBV19; no reliable D call. The CDR3 is made up of 13 amino acids. CDR1 is LNHDA, CDR2 SQIVND, per germline (reference sequence). V was pared by 1 base and J by 0 bases, with 1 base between. The CDR3: CASSIGSGNTIYF. CDR3 in DNA: TGTGCCAGTAGTATAGGCTCTGGAAACACCATATATTTT.

This chain links TRBV29-1 with TRBJ2-3; 13 bases are a match to TRBD2. The CDR3 totals 14 residues. After removal of 8 bases from V and 2 bases from J, the junction contained 4 bases not matched to a gene. CDR1 and CDR2 from the germline V gene are SQVTM and ANQGSEA. CDR3 residues: CSKLAGGYTDTQYF. DNA of the CDR3: TGCAGCAAACTAGCGGGAGGGTACACAGATACGCAGTATTTT.

This clonotype was counted ten times or more. V usage is TRBV25-1 and J usage is TRBJ2-5; D uncertain. Germline loops: CDR1 MGHDK, CDR2 SYGVNS. V lost 6 bases and J 7 bases, leaving 6 bases between the germline ends. The CDR3 is 10 amino acids. CDR3 region: CASSHGTQYF. In nucleotides, the CDR3 is TGTGCCAGCAGCCACGGGACCCAGTACTTC.

Details on this clonotype: A much more abundant neighbour one base away suggests this may be a read error. The V and J genes are TRBV6-2 or TRBV6-3 and TRBJ2-2; 9 bases are shared with TRBD2. CDR3 size: 17 residues. Per the germline V gene, CDR1 is MNHEY and CDR2 is SVGEGT. For the CDR3, the DNA is TGTGCCAGCAGTTACTCGATTCCTAGCGGGATTTACGGGGGGCTGTTTTTT. This gives the protein CASSYSIPSGIYGGLFF.

This clonotype turned up a few times. The rearrangement links TRBV25-1 to TRBJ2-3; D gene unclear. Between the trimmed V and J ends, which lost 4 bases and 4 bases, there was a span of 3 bases. Germline V gives CDR1 MGHDK, CDR2 SYGVNS. This CDR3 is built from 11 residues. CDR3 sequence (DNA): TGTGCCAGCAGTGCAGCAGATACGCAGTATTTT. Its translation is CASSAADTQYF.

This CDR3 reads CASSLGRERAYYGYTF. For the CDR3, the DNA is TGCGCCAGCAGCTTGGGGAGGGAAAGGGCTTACTATGGCTACACCTTC. This sequence joins TRBV5-1 and TRBJ1-2; D gene uncertain. V gave up 0 bases and J gave up 3 bases, with 15 bases separating them. The CDR3 is 16 amino acids. The germline V gene has CDR1 SGHRS and CDR2 YFSETQ. The full variable domain, rest sourced from reference TRBV5-1 and TRBJ1-2, is KAGVTQTPRYLIKTRGQQVTLSCSPISGHRSVSWYQQTPGQGLQFLFEYFSETQRNKGNFPGRFSGRQFSNSRSEMNVSTLELGDSALYLCASSLGRERAYYGYTFGSGTRLTVV.

This clonotype occurred a few times. The rearrangement joins TRBV9 to TRBJ2-1, with 11 bases fitting TRBD2. With V trimmed by 4 bases and J by 8 bases, 11 bases remained unmatched. The CDR3 is 16 residues long. The germline V gene encodes CDR1 SGDLS and CDR2 YYNGEE. CDR3 nucleotide sequence: TGTGCCAGCAGCATGGGACTAGCGGAGCCCCGGGATGAGCAGTTCTTC. Its protein is CASSMGLAEPRDEQFF. Variable domain in full (rest from reference TRBV9 and TRBJ2-1): DSGVTQTPKHLITATGQRVTLRCSPRSGDLSVYWYQQSLDQGLQFLIQYYNGEERAKGNILERFSAQQFPDLHSELNLSSLELGDSALYFCASSMGLAEPRDEQFFGPGTRLTVL.

This clonotype was observed at least ten times. The rearrangement uses TRBV5-1 and TRBJ2-7; 8 positions match TRBD2. This CDR3 comprises 14 residues. CDR1 and CDR2 from the germline V gene are SGHRS and YFSETQ. V lost 7 bases, J lost 5 bases, and 11 bases stayed unmatched. The CDR3 bases are TGCGCCAGCGGAAGACTGAGCGGGAGTAACGAGCAGTACTTC. Its translation: CASGRLSGSNEQYF.

This clonotype appeared many times. This chain uses TRBV6-1 with TRBJ1-1, with D perhaps matching TRBD1 (6 bases). CDR1 is MNHNS, CDR2 SASEGT, per germline. With 8 bases removed from V and 6 bases from J, the gap between germline ends came to 7 bases. This CDR3 is built from 10 residues. DNA for the CDR3: TGTGCCAGCTACAGGGCTGAAGCTTTCTTT. Protein: CASYRAEAFF.

The chain uses TRBV20-1 and TRBJ2-3; 9 bases are shared with TRBD2. The germline CDR1 and CDR2 sequences are DFQATT and SNEGSKA (reference sequence). The CDR3 extends over 13 amino acids. V shed 3 bases, J shed 6 bases, and the junction held 4 bases outside the gene matches. The CDR3 sequence is CSARGGRADTQYF. CDR3 nucleotide sequence: TGCAGTGCTAGGGGCGGGAGGGCGGATACGCAGTATTTT.

This clonotype was recorded many times. V and J are TRBV2 and TRBJ1-5, with 8 bases identical to TRBD1. V was pared by 7 bases and J by 5 bases, with 1 base of the junction left unmatched. The germline V gene has CDR1 SNHLY and CDR2 FYNNEI. The CDR3 has 12 residues. CDR3: CASTTGDQPQHF. The DNA for the CDR3 is TGTGCCAGCACGACAGGGGATCAGCCCCAGCATTTT.

This clonotype was observed many times. The V call is TRBV12-3 or TRBV12-4, the J call TRBJ1-5; 7 bases match TRBD1. With 1 base clipped from V and 7 bases from J, the junction kept 7 bases outside the gene matches. The CDR3 sequence is 15 residues long. The CDR3 is CASSLEGGGSQPQHF. CDR3 bases: TGTGCCAGCAGTTTAGAAGGGGGCGGGAGCCAGCCCCAGCATTTT.

At least ten counts were recorded for this clonotype. V gene TRBV30 combines with J gene TRBJ2-7; D is uncertain. Trimming shortened V by 4 bases and J by 2 bases, and 18 bases separated the two germline ends. This CDR3 is 15 amino acids long. Germline CDR1 is GTSNPN and CDR2 is SVGIG (reference sequence). The CDR3 nucleotides read TGTGCCTGGACCCCCCGGTGCAACGGTACCTACGAGCAGTACGTC. It encodes CAWTPRCNGTYEQYV.

This clonotype was counted ten times or more. The chain is built from TRBV18 and TRBJ2-1, with D perhaps assigned TRBD1 or TRBD2 (5 bases each). CDR3 length: 12 amino acids. Germline CDR1 and CDR2: KGHSH and LQKENI. Trimming took 2 bases from V and 7 from J, leaving 6 bases between them. DNA for the CDR3: TGTGCCAGCTCACCATGGGGGAATGAGCAGTTCTTC. It translates to CASSPWGNEQFF.

This clonotype was seen ten or more times. The chain employs TRBV30 and TRBJ1-4; 8 bases map to TRBD1. The CDR3 extends over 13 amino acids. V trimming: 6 bases; J trimming: 10 bases; junction bases outside the gene matches: 10. Germline assignment: CDR1 GTSNPN and CDR2 SVGIG (reference sequence). This CDR3 is CACRGQGLGKLFF. In nucleotides, the CDR3 is TGTGCCTGTCGCGGACAGGGTCTTGGAAAACTGTTTTTT.

This clonotype was counted a few times. The CDR3 reads CSAGPWQGSGIDTQYF. For the CDR3, the DNA is TGCAGTGCTGGCCCCTGGCAGGGCAGCGGGATAGATACGCAGTATTTT. The chain couples TRBV20-1 to TRBJ2-3, with TRBD2 matching 7 bases. Germline CDR1 and CDR2: DFQATT and SNEGSKA (reference sequence). V lost 5 bases, J lost 5 bases, and 16 bases stayed unmatched. This CDR3 is 16 amino acids long.

This clonotype has ten or more counts. The V and J genes are TRBV29-1 and TRBJ2-1; a possible D gene is TRBD2 (6 bases). The V end was cut by 4 bases, the J end by 3 bases, with 22 bases between. CDR1 and CDR2 (germline): SQVTM, ANQGSEA. This CDR3 comprises 17 residues. Here the CDR3 reads CSVGDPLRVRGYNEQFF. The CDR3 nucleotides read TGCAGCGTTGGGGACCCGCTCAGGGTGCGGGGCTACAATGAGCAGTTCTTC.

The chain employs TRBV14 and TRBJ2-1, with D tentatively TRBD2 (6 bases). The germline V gene encodes CDR1 SGHDN and CDR2 FVKESK. Between the trimmed V and J ends, which lost 4 bases and 7 bases, there was a span of 17 bases. The CDR3 extends over 15 amino acids. CDR3 nucleotide sequence: TGTGCCAGCAGCCGTGGTAGCGGCCTGGGAAATGAGCAGTTCTTC. Protein sequence: CASSRGSGLGNEQFF.

This clonotype was seen a handful of times. The gene calls are TRBV19 and TRBJ1-2, with 8 bases identical to TRBD1. This CDR3 is 15 amino acids long. Germline V CDR1 and CDR2: LNHDA, SQIVND (reference sequence). Trimming removed 4 bases from V and 3 bases from J; junction bases left unmatched: 7. This CDR3 is CASSTMDRAYYGYTF. DNA for the CDR3: TGTGCCAGTAGTACGATGGACAGGGCCTACTATGGCTACACCTTC.

This clonotype was seen repeatedly, ten times or more. The chain carries TRBV24-1 and TRBJ2-5; 9 bases align to TRBD1. The CDR3 is 15 residues long. Germline V gives CDR1 KGHDR, CDR2 SFDVKD. V was pared by 3 bases and J by 3 bases, with 4 bases of the junction left unmatched. The chain's CDR3 is CATSDRRTGEETQYF. CDR3 DNA: TGTGCCACCAGTGATCGCCGGACAGGGGAAGAGACCCAGTACTTC.

This rearrangement joins TRBV29-1 to TRBJ1-1; D is undetermined. The V end was cut by 5 bases, the J end by 5 bases, with 12 bases between. Germline lookup yields CDR1 SQVTM and CDR2 ANQGSEA. The CDR3 spans 12 residues. Written as DNA, the CDR3 is TGCAGCGTTCATGGGTCGTGGACTGAAGCTTTCTTT. Amino acid sequence: CSVHGSWTEAFF.

This clonotype was seen more than once but under ten times. The chain combines TRBV14 with TRBJ2-7; 13 nucleotides align to TRBD2. Germline CDR1 is SGHDN and CDR2 is FVKESK. After removal of 3 bases from V and 7 bases from J, the junction contained 6 bases not matched to a gene. The length of the CDR3 is 15 residues. The CDR3 reads CASSQLLAGGREQYF. The CDR3 DNA sequence: TGTGCCAGCAGCCAGCTACTAGCGGGAGGGCGAGAGCAGTACTTC.

This chain uses TRBV11-2 with TRBJ2-1, with no clear D. From germline, CDR1 is SGHAT and CDR2 FQNNGV. CDR3 size: 15 residues. V lost 5 bases to trimming and J lost 0 bases, with 11 bases between them. The CDR3 region has the DNA TGTGCCAGCAGCCCACGAATGAGCTCCTACAATGAGCAGTTCTTC. This codes for CASSPRMSSYNEQFF. Together with reference TRBV11-2 and TRBJ2-1, the CDR3 gives the full variable domain: EAGVAQSPRYKIIEKRQSVAFWCNPISGHATLYWYQQILGQGPKLLIQFQNNGVVDDSQLPKDRFSAERLKGVDSTLKIQPAKLEDSAVYLCASSPRMSSYNEQFFGPGTRLTVL.

This clonotype has ten or more counts. The V gene is TRBV18, the J gene TRBJ2-3; TRBD1 matches 8 bases. CDR3 size: 15 residues. V trimming: 6 bases; J trimming: 2 bases; junction bases outside the gene matches: 7. Per the germline V gene, CDR1 is KGHSH and CDR2 is LQKENI. Written as DNA, the CDR3 is TGTGCCAGCTCGGAACGGACAGGGCTCACAGATACGCAGTATTTT. As protein: CASSERTGLTDTQYF.

This clonotype was recorded many times. The V and J genes are TRBV3-1 and TRBJ2-1; TRBD1 matches at 9 bases. The V and J ends lost 4 bases and 9 bases, in that order; junction bases with no gene match: 13. The CDR3 length is 16 residues. In germline, CDR1 is LGHDT, CDR2 YNNKEL (reference sequence). DNA of the CDR3: TGTGCCAGCAGCCCCACTACCGGACAGGGGTCTGGTGAGCAGTTCTTC. Translation: CASSPTTGQGSGEQFF.

This clonotype occurred many times. This chain links TRBV2 with TRBJ1-2; tentative D call: TRBD1 (6 bases). The CDR3 has 12 residues. Germline lookup yields CDR1 SNHLY and CDR2 FYNNEI. V lost 4 bases to trimming and J lost 6 bases, with 9 bases between them. CDR3 DNA: TGTGCCAGCAGTGCAGCAGGGGATGGCTACACCTTC. Encoded protein: CASSAAGDGYTF. The full variable domain, its missing parts supplied by reference TRBV2 and TRBJ1-2, is EPEVTQTPSHQVTQMGQEVILRCVPISNHLYFYWYRQILGQKVEFLVSFYNNEISEKSEIFDDQFSVERPDGSNFTLKIRSTKLEDSAMYFCASSAAGDGYTFGSGTRLTVV.

The chain has TRBV11-3 and TRBJ2-1; the match to TRBD2 covers 8 bases. Germline V gene data show CDR1 as SGHNT and CDR2 as YENEEA. CDR3 length: 17 amino acids. V lost 6 bases and J lost 9; bases outside the gene matches: 19. For the CDR3, the DNA is TGTGCCAGCAGGATCAGGGGAAGCGGGAGTACCAGTGTTGAGCAGTTCTTC. It yields the protein CASRIRGSGSTSVEQFF.

This clonotype was seen many times. The chain joins TRBV6-6 to TRBJ1-1; D unclear. The CDR3 is 13 amino acids. The germline V gene encodes CDR1 MNHNY and CDR2 SVGAGI (reference sequence). V lost 2 bases and J 4 bases, leaving 8 bases between the germline ends. CDR3 sequence: CASSYPQGTEAFF. In DNA form, the CDR3 reads TGTGCCAGCAGTTACCCCCAAGGCACTGAAGCTTTCTTT.

This clonotype has more than one count but fewer than ten. The chain recombines TRBV6-1 with TRBJ1-5; D is unclear. Trimming removed 5 bases from V and 3 bases from J, with 17 bases in between. This CDR3 has 16 residues. Germline loops: CDR1 MNHNS, CDR2 SASEGT. The DNA of the CDR3 is TGTGCCAGCAGTTCCCCAGTGGATTCGTTCAATCAGCCCCAGCATTTT. Protein sequence: CASSSPVDSFNQPQHF.